These 32 T cell receptor beta chains were sequenced from one sample in a study of shared clonotypes between healthy human individuals (dated by TCRdb to 2019 to 2021). Library generation was performed with the immunoSEQ multiplex PCR assay. Drawn from immuneACCESS, this table holds only the in-frame rearrangements with V and J called that TCRdb kept. Clones are partly lost; checked studies trace under half to an unresolved V gene and leave the rest unexplained. In all, the sample holds fewer than 3 million clones, and roughly 92% of those were seen once. The ten largest clones add up to about 0.36% of the sample. The material sequenced was naive CD4+ T cells from PBMCs. The cell subset or site label, as the study defines it: CD45RA+ positively selected. Every receptor here comes from a man aged 18 to 35 in good health. Some clones in this sample may be carry-over from other donors' samples.

A few counts support this clone. At the DNA level, this CDR3 is encoded by other sequences in the same sample as well. J is TRBJ1-3 and V is TRBV15; unclear D gene. V lost 1 base and J 4 bases, leaving 2 bases between the germline ends. The germline V gene encodes CDR1 LNHNV and CDR2 YYDKDF (reference sequence). This CDR3 region has 12 residues. This CDR3 is CATSRAGNTIYF. In nucleotides, the CDR3 is TGTGCCACCAGCAGAGCCGGAAACACCATATATTTT.

Turning to this clone: Compared with germline, one end of the junction differs, possibly owing to a read error. The gene calls are TRBV7-2 and TRBJ2-3; D possibly matches TRBD1 or TRBD2 (8 bases each). Germline assignment: CDR1 SGHTA and CDR2 FQGNSA. CDR3 length: 15 residues. The CDR3 region is CASSIAGQVTDTQYF. The CDR3 coding sequence is TGTGCCAGCAGCATAGCGGGACAGGTCACAGATACGCAGTATTTT.

Only a few counts were recorded for this clone. This chain connects TRBV28 to TRBJ1-5; 7 bases map to TRBD1. J gave up 6 bases and V 5 bases, and 1 base lay outside the gene matches. CDR1 MDHEN and CDR2 SYDVKM come from the germline V gene. The CDR3 spans 12 residues. CDR3 in amino acids: CASSDRVQPQHF. The CDR3, as DNA: TGTGCCAGCAGTGACAGGGTTCAGCCCCAGCATTTT.

V usage is TRBV18 and J usage is TRBJ1-1; unclear D gene. Trimming shortened V by 5 bases and J by 0 bases, and 7 bases separated the two germline ends. Germline CDR1 reads KGHSH; CDR2 reads LQKENI. CDR3 size: 13 residues. The CDR3, as DNA: TGTGCCAGCTCAGCTACAGTGAACACTGAAGCTTTCTTT. It is translated as CASSATVNTEAFF.

This chain uses TRBV28 with TRBJ2-7, with 12 positions matching TRBD2. CDR3 size: 17 residues. V was clipped by 3 bases and J by 3 bases; unmatched bases: 9. Per germline, CDR1 MDHEN and CDR2 SYDVKM. The CDR3 here is CASSFHLGLAGRYEQYF. The CDR3 DNA follows: TGTGCCAGCAGTTTCCACCTGGGACTAGCGGGCCGCTACGAGCAGTACTTC.

CDR3 bases: TGTGCCAGCAGCAGAGGGTCGGGTTATGAGCAGTACTTC. The encoded protein is CASSRGSGYEQYF. The chain carries TRBV11-1 and TRBJ2-7; tentative D call: TRBD2 (5 bases). The germline gives CDR1 SGHAT, CDR2 FQDESV (reference sequence). Trimming shortened V by 5 bases and J by 7 bases, and 15 bases separated the two germline ends. The CDR3 runs to 13 residues.

J is TRBJ2-7 and V is TRBV7-6, with D tentatively TRBD2 (5 bases). CDR1 and CDR2 (germline): SGHVS, FNYEAQ. CDR3 length equals 16 residues. The germline V and J ends were trimmed by 3 bases and 4 bases, with 19 bases remaining between them. CDR3 DNA sequence: TGTGCCAGCAGCTTGGAGCCTTTAATGTCGGGGTACGAGCAGTACTTC. Its translation is CASSLEPLMSGYEQYF.

The chain is built from TRBV11-2 and TRBJ2-1; TRBD2 is a possible D gene (5 bases). V was pared by 1 base and J by 4 bases, with 14 bases between. The CDR3 runs 16 residues. Germline lookup yields CDR1 SGHAT and CDR2 FQNNGV. Written as DNA, the CDR3 is TGTGCCAGCAGCTTAGGTGTGGGCGGGCCTTACAATGAGCAGTTCTTC. Translation gives CASSLGVGGPYNEQFF.

The chain combines TRBV25-1 with TRBJ1-6; D ambiguous. This CDR3 region has 12 residues. Germline CDR1 is MGHDK and CDR2 is SYGVNS. V gave up 7 bases and J gave up 15 bases, with 16 bases separating them. CDR3 loop: CASTNGGSLLHF. The CDR3, as DNA: TGTGCCAGCACCAACGGAGGGTCGCTCCTCCACTTT.

V and J are TRBV6-6 and TRBJ2-6; TRBD1 might be the D (5 bases). Trimming took off 6 bases at V and 4 bases at J, with 13 bases between the two ends. The CDR3 has 15 residues. Per germline, CDR1 MNHNY and CDR2 SVGAGI (reference sequence). Written as DNA, the CDR3 is TGTGCCAGCAGCCCGACAGTGGGGGGGGCCAACGTCCTGACTTTC. This encodes CASSPTVGGANVLTF.

A note on this clone: Other nucleotide sequences from this sample produce the same CDR3. The chain links TRBV5-4 to TRBJ2-5; no clear D. The CDR3 has 11 residues. V was pared by 0 bases and J by 4 bases, with 1 base between. CDR1 is SGHNT and CDR2 is YYREEE in the germline V gene (reference sequence). Here the CDR3 reads CASSLAETQYF. The CDR3 DNA sequence: TGTGCCAGCAGCTTGGCAGAGACCCAGTACTTC. The complete variable domain, with remaining parts taken from reference TRBV5-4 and TRBJ2-5, reads ETGVTQSPTHLIKTRGQQVTLRCSSQSGHNTVSWYQQALGQGPQFIFQYYREEENGRGNFPPRFSGLQFPNYSSELNVNALELDDSALYLCASSLAETQYFGPGTRLLVL.

V and J are TRBV5-1 and TRBJ1-1, with a weak D call TRBD1 (6 bases). Germline V gives CDR1 SGHRS, CDR2 YFSETQ. Trimming cost V 4 bases and J 10 bases, with 17 bases left between them. CDR3 length: 13 residues. CDR3 sequence: CASSVGTSGRAFF. The CDR3 DNA reads TGCGCCAGCAGCGTAGGGACATCTGGTAGAGCTTTCTTT.

The chain combines TRBV9 with TRBJ2-5, with D perhaps TRBD1 (7 bases). The CDR3 contains 14 residues. V lost 0 bases to trimming and J lost 6 bases, with 12 bases between them. Germline values: CDR1 SGDLS, CDR2 YYNGEE. CDR3 nucleotides: TGTGCCAGCAGCGTAGAAGGAGGGGGCAAGACCCAGTACTTC. Its translation is CASSVEGGGKTQYF.

This rearrangement joins TRBV7-3 to TRBJ2-5; 8 bases are shared with TRBD2. The germline gives CDR1 SGHTA, CDR2 FQGTGA. V trimming: 5 bases; J trimming: 5 bases; junction bases outside the gene matches: 13. This CDR3 has 16 amino acids. CDR3 loop: CASSESGGANGETQYF. For the CDR3, the DNA is TGTGCCAGCAGCGAGAGCGGGGGTGCAAACGGGGAGACCCAGTACTTC.

The chain combines TRBV5-8 with TRBJ1-2; maybe TRBD1 (5 bases). The germline V gene encodes CDR1 SGHTS and CDR2 YDEGEE. This CDR3 contains 14 residues. Between the trimmed V and J ends, which lost 2 bases and 0 bases, there was a span of 8 bases. CDR3 in amino acids: CASSFWGANYGYTF. The CDR3 DNA follows: TGTGCCAGCAGCTTCTGGGGGGCTAACTATGGCTACACCTTC.

V and J are TRBV15 and TRBJ2-7; D gene ambiguous. The CDR3 totals 14 residues. Germline V gives CDR1 LNHNV, CDR2 YYDKDF (reference sequence). V was cut by 4 bases and J by 6 bases, with 16 bases left in between. In DNA, the CDR3 is TGTGCCACCAGCAACCATGCACTCGTTGGCGAGCAGTACTTC. Its translation is CATSNHALVGEQYF.

As DNA, the CDR3 is TGCGCCAGCATCGCCCGGTTTTACACGGGGGACGATTACAATGAGCAGTTCTTC. As protein: CASIARFYTGDDYNEQFF. V usage is TRBV5-1 and J usage is TRBJ2-1, with D maybe TRBD2 (6 bases). The CDR3 has 18 amino acids. Trimming cost V 6 bases and J 4 bases, with 26 bases left between them. Germline values: CDR1 SGHRS, CDR2 YFSETQ.

This clone was observed a single time. Other DNA sequences within the sample encode an identical CDR3. V gene TRBV28 combines with J gene TRBJ2-7; no reliable D call. This CDR3 spans 13 amino acids. Germline values: CDR1 MDHEN, CDR2 SYDVKM. The ends were cut back, 6 bases at V and 4 bases at J, with 13 bases in the middle. The CDR3 reads CASSRGPLYEQYF. The DNA of the CDR3 is TGTGCCAGCAGCCGTGGGCCTCTTTACGAGCAGTACTTC.

The chain links TRBV9 to TRBJ2-5; 14 bases agree with TRBD2. V lost 0 bases to trimming and J lost 2 bases; unmatched junction nucleotides: 3. This CDR3 spans 17 amino acids. The germline V gene encodes CDR1 SGDLS and CDR2 YYNGEE. CDR3 region: CASSVGGLAGGQETQYF. The CDR3 coding sequence is TGTGCCAGCAGCGTAGGCGGACTAGCGGGAGGACAAGAGACCCAGTACTTC.

This chain links TRBV28 with TRBJ2-1; the match to TRBD2 covers 14 bases. V dropped 5 bases and J dropped 7; count of bases not matched to a gene: 10. Germline CDR1 MDHEN, CDR2 SYDVKM. The CDR3 consists of 17 residues. CDR3 loop: CASSLGTSGSPGNEQFF. CDR3 in DNA: TGTGCCAGCAGTCTAGGGACTAGCGGGAGTCCAGGAAATGAGCAGTTCTTC.

The CDR3 is CASSKLGLAGGDEQFF. CDR3 in DNA: TGTGCCAGTAGTAAGTTGGGACTAGCGGGAGGTGATGAGCAGTTCTTC. V gene TRBV19 combines with J gene TRBJ2-1; 15 bases align to TRBD2. Germline values: CDR1 LNHDA, CDR2 SQIVND (reference sequence). J lost 8 bases, V lost 4 bases, and 6 bases had no gene match. The CDR3 is 16 amino acids.

Only a few counts were recorded for this clone. The rearrangement uses TRBV5-4 and TRBJ1-1, with TRBD1 matching 7 bases. Germline V CDR1 and CDR2: SGHNT, YYREEE (reference sequence). The CDR3 is 13 amino acids. The junction had 8 bases not matched to a gene; V was cut back by 4 bases and J by 8 bases. The DNA of the CDR3 is TGTGCCAGCAGCCGACAGGGAGGGGGAGAAGCTTTCTTT. It specifies CASSRQGGGEAFF. The full variable domain, with the rest looked up from reference TRBV5-4 and TRBJ1-1, is ETGVTQSPTHLIKTRGQQVTLRCSSQSGHNTVSWYQQALGQGPQFIFQYYREEENGRGNFPPRFSGLQFPNYSSELNVNALELDDSALYLCASSRQGGGEAFFGQGTRLTVV.

The rearrangement links TRBV9 to TRBJ1-3; tentative D call: TRBD1 (5 bases). CDR3 length: 13 residues. V lost 4 bases, J lost 4 bases, and 9 bases lay in between. Germline V gene sequence: CDR1 SGDLS, CDR2 YYNGEE. CDR3 protein: CASSSKGGNTIYF. Here the CDR3 DNA reads TGTGCCAGCAGCTCCAAGGGGGGAAACACCATATATTTT.

The rearrangement uses TRBV2 and TRBJ1-2; possible D gene TRBD1, 6 bases. This CDR3 is built from 14 residues. The germline gives CDR1 SNHLY, CDR2 FYNNEI. With 2 bases removed from V and 5 bases from J, the gap between germline ends came to 12 bases. The CDR3, as DNA: TGTGCCAGCAGTGAAAGGGGGGAATATTATGGCTACACCTTC. Protein product: CASSERGEYYGYTF.

The V call is TRBV11-2, the J call TRBJ2-5; 8 nucleotides align to TRBD1. CDR1 is SGHAT, CDR2 FQNNGV, per germline. The junction had 8 bases not matched to a gene; V was cut back by 5 bases and J by 9 bases. This CDR3 comprises 13 residues. This CDR3 is CASSPGTGRAQYF. The CDR3 nucleotides are TGTGCCAGCAGCCCTGGGACAGGTAGGGCCCAGTACTTC.

This clone appeared a single time. The chain has TRBV5-6 and TRBJ2-1; 7 nucleotides agree with TRBD2. This CDR3 is built from 17 residues. Germline assignment: CDR1 SGHDT and CDR2 YYEEEE. Losses at the gene ends were 4 bases for V and 10 bases for J; bases not matched to a gene: 20. DNA for the CDR3: TGTGCCAGCAGCCTATTGTGGGGGAGGGCGCAATTTAGCGAGCAGTTCTTC. This translates into CASSLLWGRAQFSEQFF.

J is TRBJ1-2 and V is TRBV30; tentative D call: TRBD1 (6 bases). From germline, CDR1 is GTSNPN and CDR2 SVGIG (reference sequence). The CDR3 contains 18 residues. Trimming left V 3 bases short and J 2 bases short, with 25 bases between. CDR3 DNA sequence: TGTGCCTGGAGAGCTACCCCGGGACAACCATTTTTAAACTATGGCTACACCTTC. Translated, it gives CAWRATPGQPFLNYGYTF. Drawing the rest from reference TRBV30 and TRBJ1-2, the complete variable domain is SQTIHQWPATLVQPVGSPLSLECTVEGTSNPNLYWYRQAAGRGLQLLFYSVGIGQISSEVPQNLSASRPQDRQFILSSKKLLLSDSGFYLCAWRATPGQPFLNYGYTFGSGTRLTVV.

This rearrangement joins TRBV7-9 to TRBJ1-5, with D hard to call. The V end was cut by 1 base, the J end by 0 bases, with 7 bases between. The CDR3 length is 15 residues. Per the germline V gene, CDR1 is SEHNR and CDR2 is FQNEAQ (reference sequence). CDR3: CASSLGGNSNQPQHF. CDR3 nucleotides: TGTGCCAGCAGCTTAGGGGGTAATAGCAATCAGCCCCAGCATTTT.

V gene TRBV6-1 combines with J gene TRBJ2-3; D gene ambiguous. The V end lost 6 bases, the J end lost 2 bases, and 15 bases lay between the germline ends. Germline CDR1 reads MNHNS; CDR2 reads SASEGT. The CDR3 consists of 15 residues. The CDR3 coding sequence is TGTGCCAGCAGGGTGACCCAATACCTCACAGATACGCAGTATTTT. It is translated as CASRVTQYLTDTQYF.

This chain joins TRBV28 and TRBJ1-1; tentative D call: TRBD1 (5 bases). V was shortened by 5 bases and J by 11 bases, with 18 bases between the two germline ends. Germline values: CDR1 MDHEN, CDR2 SYDVKM. The CDR3 runs to 13 residues. CDR3 protein: CASSINRYKGAFF. The CDR3 DNA is TGTGCCAGCAGTATCAACAGGTACAAGGGGGCTTTCTTT. Full variable domain (missing parts from reference TRBV28 and TRBJ1-1): DVKVTQSSRYLVKRTGEKVFLECVQDMDHENMFWYRQDPGLGLRLIYFSYDVKMKEKGDIPEGYSVSREKKERFSLILESASTNQTSMYLCASSINRYKGAFFGQGTRLTVV.

The rearrangement links TRBV5-1 to TRBJ1-1; tentatively, D is TRBD1 (6 bases). Germline V gives CDR1 SGHRS, CDR2 YFSETQ. Trimming took off 4 bases at V and 7 bases at J, with 14 bases between the two ends. The CDR3 has 13 amino acids. The CDR3 nucleotides are TGCGCCAGCAGCGCCCTCAGGGGTAGTGAAGCTTTCTTT. This sequence encodes CASSALRGSEAFF.

This chain links TRBV4-2 with TRBJ1-4; 7 nucleotides match TRBD1. Germline-derived CDR1 and CDR2 are LGHNA and YNFKEQ. The V segment lost 2 bases and the J segment 3 bases; nucleotides outside the gene matches: 12. The CDR3 sequence is 18 residues long. CDR3 nucleotide sequence: TGTGCCAGCAGCCAACCCTTAACCCAGGGGGAAGCTAATGAAAAACTGTTTTTT. It specifies CASSQPLTQGEANEKLFF.